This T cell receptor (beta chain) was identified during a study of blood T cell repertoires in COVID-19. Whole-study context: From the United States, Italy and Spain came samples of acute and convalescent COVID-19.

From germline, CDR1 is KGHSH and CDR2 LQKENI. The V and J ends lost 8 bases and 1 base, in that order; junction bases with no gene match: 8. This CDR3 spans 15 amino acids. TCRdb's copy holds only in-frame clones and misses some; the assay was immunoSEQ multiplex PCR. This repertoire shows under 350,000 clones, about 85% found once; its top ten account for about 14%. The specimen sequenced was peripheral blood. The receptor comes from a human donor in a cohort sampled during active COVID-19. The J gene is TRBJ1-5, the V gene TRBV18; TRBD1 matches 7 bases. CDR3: CASTYEQGSNQPQHF. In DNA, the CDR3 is TGTGCCAGCACTTACGAACAGGGGAGCAATCAGCCCCAGCATTTT.